A single sample is the source of the 25 T cell receptor beta chains below, sequenced in a study of shared clonotypes between healthy human individuals. Profiled with immunoSEQ multiplex PCR; TCRdb holds only in-frame clones, not every one. This sample has about 1 million clones, with about 77% found just once. Sequencing used memory CD4+ T cells sorted from blood. As to subset: CD45RA-negative fraction. The source is a man aged 18 to 35 in good health.

This clone was counted only a few times. The rearrangement joins TRBV11-3 to TRBJ1-1; D uncertain. Per germline, CDR1 SGHNT and CDR2 YENEEA. The CDR3 totals 14 residues. The ends were cut back, 0 bases at V and 5 bases at J, with 10 bases in the middle. The CDR3 bases are TGTGCCAGCAGCTTAGATGGATCCAGTACTGAAGCTTTCTTT. Its translation is CASSLDGSSTEAFF.

The genes are TRBV5-1 and TRBJ1-3; 9 bases map to TRBD1. The CDR3 loop spans 16 amino acids. Germline CDR1 SGHRS, CDR2 YFSETQ. After removal of 1 base from V and 4 bases from J, the junction contained 6 bases not matched to a gene. The DNA for the CDR3 is TGCGCCAGCAGCTTGACAGGGGGCTCGGGAGGAAACACCATATATTTT. This translates into CASSLTGGSGGNTIYF.

The chain employs TRBV4-3 and TRBJ1-2, with D unclear. The CDR3 contains 13 residues. Germline V gene sequence: CDR1 LGHNA, CDR2 YSLEER. V lost 1 base to trimming and J lost 3 bases, with 6 bases between them. The CDR3: CASSQAHDYGYTF. As DNA, the CDR3 is TGCGCCAGCAGCCAAGCACACGACTATGGCTACACCTTC.

Comments on this clone: Other DNA sequences from this sample encode an identical CDR3 as well. V is TRBV9 and J is TRBJ2-5, with TRBD2 matching 7 bases. V shed 0 bases, J shed 0 bases, and the junction held 5 bases outside the gene matches. Germline V CDR1 and CDR2: SGDLS, YYNGEE. The CDR3 runs 16 residues. CDR3 sequence reads: CASSVGSSGYQETQYF. The CDR3 DNA is TGTGCCAGCAGCGTAGGTTCTAGCGGATACCAAGAGACCCAGTACTTC.

The chain combines TRBV7-9 with TRBJ1-4, with unresolved D. The CDR3 runs 16 residues. Per the germline V gene, CDR1 is SEHNR and CDR2 is FQNEAQ (reference sequence). V gave up 0 bases and J gave up 2 bases, with 10 bases separating them. The CDR3 protein is CASSLAGLGTNEKLFF. For the CDR3, the DNA is TGTGCCAGCAGCTTAGCAGGGCTGGGGACTAATGAAAAACTGTTTTTT.

J is TRBJ1-2 and V is TRBV7-2; 9 bases line up with TRBD1. Germline lookup yields CDR1 SGHTA and CDR2 FQGNSA. With V trimmed by 1 base and J by 6 bases, 9 bases remained unmatched. The CDR3 is made up of 16 amino acids. The CDR3 coding sequence is TGTGCCAGCAGCTTAGGGGCATCGGGACAGGGACATGGCTACACCTTC. It encodes CASSLGASGQGHGYTF.

V and J are TRBV12-5 and TRBJ2-2; 9 nucleotides agree with TRBD2. CDR1 LGHNT and CDR2 FRNRAP come from the germline V gene. V lost 0 bases and J lost 0; bases outside the gene matches: 8. The CDR3 has 19 amino acids. The CDR3 here is CASGLVPGVAGANTGELFF. In nucleotides, the CDR3 is TGTGCTAGTGGTTTGGTACCCGGGGTAGCGGGAGCGAACACCGGGGAGCTGTTTTTT.

The rearrangement links TRBV6-5 to TRBJ1-5; D unclear. The CDR3 has 15 residues. V shed 5 bases and J shed 7 bases, with 18 bases lying between them. CDR1 is MNHEY, CDR2 SVGAGI, per germline. The CDR3 DNA is TGTGCCAGCAGTCCAGGAAAAGGTTTAAGCCAGCCCCAGCATTTT. Translation: CASSPGKGLSQPQHF.

V gene TRBV5-1 combines with J gene TRBJ1-2, with D unclear. Trimming removed 0 bases from V and 1 base from J, with 7 bases in between. The germline V gene encodes CDR1 SGHRS and CDR2 YFSETQ. The CDR3 runs to 14 residues. The CDR3 sequence is CASSLAAVNYGYTF. The CDR3 DNA sequence: TGCGCCAGCAGCTTGGCCGCGGTTAACTATGGCTACACCTTC.

The chain combines TRBV7-5 with TRBJ1-4. TRBV7-5 is noted as a pseudogene. CDR3 size: 12 residues. CDR3 loop: CARSLRPEKLFF. The CDR3 bases are TGTGCCAGAAGTTTACGCCCGGAAAAACTGTTTTTT.

This chain uses TRBV6-5 with TRBJ1-1; D perhaps matches TRBD1 (5 bases). Germline CDR1 MNHEY, CDR2 SVGAGI. CDR3 length: 14 amino acids. Trimming stripped 2 bases from V and 4 bases from J, with 11 bases between. The CDR3 nucleotides read TGTGCCAGCAGTTACCCGGGGGTAGGCACTGAAGCTTTCTTT. Residues: CASSYPGVGTEAFF.

The chain is built from TRBV4-3 and TRBJ2-2; D remains ambiguous. CDR3 length equals 15 residues. Deletions cut 0 bases from V and 2 bases from J, with 7 bases between. CDR1 and CDR2 from the germline V gene are LGHNA and YSLEER. The CDR3 sequence is CASSQDRRNTGELFF. CDR3 DNA: TGCGCCAGCAGCCAAGACAGGCGAAACACCGGGGAGCTGTTTTTT.

The rearrangement links TRBV10-3 to TRBJ1-1; 8 positions agree with TRBD1. CDR3 size: 12 residues. The germline CDR1 and CDR2 sequences are ENHRY and SYGVKD. After removal of 6 bases from V and 6 bases from J, the junction contained 3 bases not matched to a gene. The CDR3: CAIREQGAEAFF. The CDR3, as DNA: TGTGCCATCAGGGAACAGGGGGCTGAAGCTTTCTTT.

The rearrangement uses TRBV27 and TRBJ2-5; a possible D gene is TRBD1 (5 bases). The last part of the DNA fits TRBJ2-7 better; the J call may be wrong. The CDR3 runs 14 residues. The germline V gene encodes CDR1 MNHEY and CDR2 SMNVEV (reference sequence). The CDR3 spells CASSLSSRAHEQYF. The CDR3 bases are TGTGCCAGCAGTTTATCGTCCAGGGCCCACGAGCAGTACTTC.

Comment on this clone: This is likely an artifact of a read error, given a far larger clone one base away. The rearrangement links TRBV7-2 to TRBJ2-5, with D perhaps matching TRBD1 (5 bases). Germline V gene sequence: CDR1 SGHTA, CDR2 FQGNSA. This CDR3 spans 17 amino acids. V shed 1 base and J shed 4 bases, with 19 bases lying between them. DNA for the CDR3: TGTGCCAGCAGCTTAGATTGGCCAGGGCTCCGCAGAGAGACCCAGTACTTC. Translation gives CASSLDWPGLRRETQYF. Full variable domain (rest looked up from reference TRBV7-2 and TRBJ2-5): GAGVSQSPSNKVTEKGKDVELRCDPISGHTALYWYRQSLGQGLEFLIYFQGNSAPDKSGLPSDRFSAERTGGSVSTLTIQRTQQEDSAVYLCASSLDWPGLRRETQYFGPGTRLLVL.

The chain recombines TRBV11-2 with TRBJ2-3, with D unresolved. V was cut by 2 bases and J by 6 bases, with 18 bases left in between. The germline V gene has CDR1 SGHAT and CDR2 FQNNGV. CDR3 length: 16 residues. CDR3 coding DNA: TGTGCCAGCAGCTTAAATGCTATTTCAATTGCGGATACGCAGTATTTT. Amino acids: CASSLNAISIADTQYF.

This clone has only one observation. The J gene is TRBJ2-2, the V gene TRBV10-2; TRBD2 matches 12 bases. Germline V gives CDR1 WSHSY, CDR2 SAAADI. V dropped 4 bases and J dropped 5; count of bases not matched to a gene: 5. This CDR3 has 16 amino acids. For the CDR3, the DNA is TGCGCCAGCAGTGGAGTACTAGCGGGAGGAACCGGGGAGCTGTTTTTT. Translation: CASSGVLAGGTGELFF.

This chain uses TRBV7-9 with TRBJ1-6, with a weak D call TRBD1 (6 bases). The CDR3 extends over 15 amino acids. CDR1 and CDR2 (germline): SEHNR, FQNEAQ (reference sequence). The V and J ends lost 0 bases and 8 bases respectively, with 11 bases between them. As DNA, the CDR3 is TGTGCCAGCAGCTTAGCCCCAGGGGCGGATTCACCCCTCCACTTT. It yields the protein CASSLAPGADSPLHF.

The chain links TRBV6-5 to TRBJ2-7; 7 bases agree with TRBD1. Germline V gene lookup returns CDR1 MNHEY and CDR2 SVGAGI. This CDR3 is 12 amino acids long. J gave up 6 bases and V 6 bases, and 5 bases lay outside the gene matches. The CDR3 loop is CASSLDRVEQYF. The CDR3 DNA sequence: TGTGCCAGCAGCTTAGACAGGGTCGAGCAGTACTTC.

The V and J genes are TRBV6-6 and TRBJ2-2; TRBD1 aligns across 7 bases. The CDR3 runs 15 residues. The V gene's germline CDR1 is MNHNY and CDR2 SVGAGI (reference sequence). Trimming cost V 5 bases and J 0 bases; bases outside gene matches: 3. CDR3 in amino acids: CASSKQGPNTGELFF. CDR3 bases: TGTGCCAGCAGTAAACAGGGGCCGAACACCGGGGAGCTGTTTTTT.

The genes are TRBV29-1 and TRBJ1-5; no definite D call. Germline CDR1 SQVTM, CDR2 ANQGSEA. The CDR3 has 9 amino acids. V lost 3 bases and J lost 6, with 0 bases in between. Here the CDR3 DNA reads TGCAGCGTTGATCAGCCCCAGCATTTT. Translated, it gives CSVDQPQHF.

CDR3 nucleotide sequence: TGTGCCAGTAGTATAGCGCGCAGGGCCTATGGCTACACCTTC. Its protein is CASSIARRAYGYTF. V is TRBV19 and J is TRBJ1-2, with D tentatively TRBD1 (5 bases). Trimming cost V 1 base and J 4 bases, with 10 bases left between them. The CDR3 sequence is 14 residues long. Germline CDR1 is LNHDA and CDR2 is SQIVND (reference sequence).

The chain employs TRBV2 and TRBJ2-7, with 8 bases identical to TRBD1. In germline, CDR1 is SNHLY, CDR2 FYNNEI. V shed 3 bases, J shed 13 bases, and the junction held 11 bases outside the gene matches. The CDR3 runs 13 residues. The CDR3 nucleotides read TGTGCCAGCAGTGAGACGGGACAGGCTCATCTATACTTC. Protein sequence: CASSETGQAHLYF.

The CDR3 loop is CASSLGGGKDTQYF. The CDR3 coding sequence is TGTGCCAGCAGCTTAGGGGGGGGTAAAGATACGCAGTATTTT. The chain carries TRBV7-2 and TRBJ2-3; the match to TRBD2 covers 7 bases. This CDR3 spans 14 amino acids. The germline V gene encodes CDR1 SGHTA and CDR2 FQGNSA. V lost 1 base to trimming and J lost 5 bases; unmatched junction nucleotides: 3. Full variable domain (rest looked up from reference TRBV7-2 and TRBJ2-3): GAGVSQSPSNKVTEKGKDVELRCDPISGHTALYWYRQSLGQGLEFLIYFQGNSAPDKSGLPSDRFSAERTGGSVSTLTIQRTQQEDSAVYLCASSLGGGKDTQYFGPGTRLTVL.

Regarding this clone: The junction departs from the called germline gene at one end, perhaps through a read error. This chain joins TRBV7-7 and TRBJ2-2, with D possibly TRBD2 on 6 matching bases. The CDR3 has 17 residues. Germline assignment: CDR1 SSHAT and CDR2 FNYEAQ (reference sequence). The CDR3 loop reads CASSLAPSGPNTGELFF. DNA of the CDR3: TGTGCTAGCAGCTTAGCTCCCAGCGGGCCCAACACCGGGGAGCTGTTTTTT.